This T cell receptor beta chain appears in the sequencing data of a study of glioma-infiltrating T cells. Overall study: Sequencing aimed for about 4.5- to 11-fold coverage of about a million peripheral T cells. Study results and limitations: CDR3 overlap between tissue and blood was very small.

The iRepertoire nested amplicon-rescue multiplex PCR amplified TCR alpha and beta CDR3s from RNA. TCRdb ran MiXCR on the multiplex PCR reads and lists one entry per CDR3 protein. The repertoire holds 300,000 to 450,000 distinct CDR3 sequences, with 41% as singletons. This clonotype was seen only a few times. The antigen remains unidentified. The clonotype originates from a human donor with low-grade glioma or glioblastoma, undergoing nonglioma brain surgery, or in good health (not recorded which). The sequenced sample consisted of glioma tissue, nonneoplastic brain tissue, or PBMCs (not recorded which).

The CDR3 DNA follows: TGTGCCAGCAGCGCGGACAGGGGTTACACTGAAGCTTTCTTT. Protein: CASSADRGYTEAFF. The chain employs TRBV7-2 and TRBJ1-1; TRBD1 aligns across 9 bases. CDR3 length: 14 amino acids. After removal of 5 bases from V and 3 bases from J, the junction contained 4 bases not matched to a gene. In germline, CDR1 is SGHTA, CDR2 FQGNSA.